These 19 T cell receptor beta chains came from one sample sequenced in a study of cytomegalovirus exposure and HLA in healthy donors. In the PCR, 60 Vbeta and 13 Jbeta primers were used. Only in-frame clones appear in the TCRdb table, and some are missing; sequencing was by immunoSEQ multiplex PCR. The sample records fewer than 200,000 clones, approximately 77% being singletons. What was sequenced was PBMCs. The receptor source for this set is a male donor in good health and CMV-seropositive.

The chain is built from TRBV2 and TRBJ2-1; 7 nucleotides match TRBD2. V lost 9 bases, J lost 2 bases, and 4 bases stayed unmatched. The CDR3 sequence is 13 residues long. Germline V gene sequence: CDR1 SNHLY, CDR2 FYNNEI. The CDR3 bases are TGTGCCAGGAGCGGGACCACCTACAATGAGCAGTTCTTC. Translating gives CARSGTTYNEQFF.

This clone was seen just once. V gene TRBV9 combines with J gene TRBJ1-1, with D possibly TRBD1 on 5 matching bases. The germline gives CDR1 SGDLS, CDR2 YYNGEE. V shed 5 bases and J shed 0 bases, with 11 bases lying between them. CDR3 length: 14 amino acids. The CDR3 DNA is TGTGCCAGCAGTGTGGGGGGGGTGAACACTGAAGCTTTCTTT. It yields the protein CASSVGGVNTEAFF.

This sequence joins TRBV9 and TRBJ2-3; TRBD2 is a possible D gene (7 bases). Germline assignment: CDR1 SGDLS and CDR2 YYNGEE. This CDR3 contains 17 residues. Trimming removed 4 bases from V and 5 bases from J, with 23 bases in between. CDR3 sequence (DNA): TGTGCCAGCAGCTTCGATGGTAGCGGGTCCAGGGGAGATACGCAGTATTTT. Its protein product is CASSFDGSGSRGDTQYF. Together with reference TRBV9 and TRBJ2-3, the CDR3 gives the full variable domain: DSGVTQTPKHLITATGQRVTLRCSPRSGDLSVYWYQQSLDQGLQFLIQYYNGEERAKGNILERFSAQQFPDLHSELNLSSLELGDSALYFCASSFDGSGSRGDTQYFGPGTRLTVL.

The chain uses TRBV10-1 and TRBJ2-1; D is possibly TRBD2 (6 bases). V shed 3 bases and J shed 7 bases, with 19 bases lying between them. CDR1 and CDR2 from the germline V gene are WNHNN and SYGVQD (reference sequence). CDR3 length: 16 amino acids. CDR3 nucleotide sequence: TGCGCCAGCAGTGAATCTAGGGGAGGATTTAAGAATGAGCAGTTCTTC. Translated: CASSESRGGFKNEQFF.

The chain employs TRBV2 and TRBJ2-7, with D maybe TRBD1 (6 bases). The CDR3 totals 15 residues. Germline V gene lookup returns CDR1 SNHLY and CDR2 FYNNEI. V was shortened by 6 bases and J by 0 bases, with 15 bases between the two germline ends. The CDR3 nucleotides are TGTGCCAGCAGAGCGGACAGACCGAGCTCCTACGAGCAGTACTTC. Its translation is CASRADRPSSYEQYF.

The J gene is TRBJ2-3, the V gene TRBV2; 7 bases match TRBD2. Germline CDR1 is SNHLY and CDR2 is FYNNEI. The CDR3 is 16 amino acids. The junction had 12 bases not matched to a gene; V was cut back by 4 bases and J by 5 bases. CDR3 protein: CASSAGGTAGEDTQYF. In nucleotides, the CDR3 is TGTGCCAGCAGTGCAGGTGGGACGGCGGGGGAAGATACGCAGTATTTT.

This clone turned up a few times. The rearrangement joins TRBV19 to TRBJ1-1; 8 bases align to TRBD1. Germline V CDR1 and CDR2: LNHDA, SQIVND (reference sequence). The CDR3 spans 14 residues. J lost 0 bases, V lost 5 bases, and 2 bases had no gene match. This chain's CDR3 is CASSLDRVNTEAFF. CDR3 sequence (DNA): TGTGCCAGTAGTTTGGACAGGGTGAACACTGAAGCTTTCTTT.

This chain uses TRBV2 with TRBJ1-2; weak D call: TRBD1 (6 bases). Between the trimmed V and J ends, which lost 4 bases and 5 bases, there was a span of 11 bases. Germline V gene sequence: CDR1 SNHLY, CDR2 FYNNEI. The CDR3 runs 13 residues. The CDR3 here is CASSGTGRYGYTF. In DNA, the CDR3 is TGTGCCAGCAGTGGAACAGGGCGGTATGGCTACACCTTC.

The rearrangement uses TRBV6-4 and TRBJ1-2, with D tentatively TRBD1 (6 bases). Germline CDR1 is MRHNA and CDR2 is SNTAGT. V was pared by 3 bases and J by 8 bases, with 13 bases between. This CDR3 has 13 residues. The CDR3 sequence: CASSEWGGGGYTF. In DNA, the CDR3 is TGTGCCAGCAGTGAGTGGGGGGGCGGCGGCTACACCTTC.

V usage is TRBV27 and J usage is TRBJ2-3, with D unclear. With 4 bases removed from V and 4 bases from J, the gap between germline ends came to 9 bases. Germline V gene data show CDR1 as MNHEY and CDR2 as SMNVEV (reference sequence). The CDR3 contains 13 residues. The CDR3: CASSSGPSDTQYF. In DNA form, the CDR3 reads TGTGCCAGCAGTTCTGGGCCTTCAGATACGCAGTATTTT.

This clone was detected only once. The CDR3 sequence: CAISESGHSEQYF. CDR3 sequence (DNA): TGTGCCATCAGTGAGTCGGGACATTCCGAGCAGTACTTC. This chain uses TRBV10-3 with TRBJ2-7, with TRBD1 as a possible D gene (6 bases). The V end lost 0 bases, the J end lost 6 bases, and 9 bases lay between the germline ends. The germline gives CDR1 ENHRY, CDR2 SYGVKD. There are 13 residues in the CDR3.

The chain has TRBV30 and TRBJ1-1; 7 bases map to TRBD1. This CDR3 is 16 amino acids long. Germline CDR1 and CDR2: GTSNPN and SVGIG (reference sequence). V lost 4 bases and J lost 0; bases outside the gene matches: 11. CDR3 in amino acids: CAWMPLGTVMNTEAFF. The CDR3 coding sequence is TGTGCCTGGATGCCTTTGGGGACAGTGATGAACACTGAAGCTTTCTTT.

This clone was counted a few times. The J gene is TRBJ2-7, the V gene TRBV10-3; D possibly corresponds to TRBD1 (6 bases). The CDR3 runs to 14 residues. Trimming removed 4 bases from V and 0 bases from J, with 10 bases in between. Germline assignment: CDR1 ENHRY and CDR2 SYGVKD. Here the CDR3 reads CAISVAGASYEQYF. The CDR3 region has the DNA TGTGCCATCAGTGTGGCAGGGGCCTCCTACGAGCAGTACTTC.

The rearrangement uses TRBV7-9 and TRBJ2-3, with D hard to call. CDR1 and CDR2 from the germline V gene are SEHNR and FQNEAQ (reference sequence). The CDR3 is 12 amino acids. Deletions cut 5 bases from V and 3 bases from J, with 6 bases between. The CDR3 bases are TGTGCCAGCAGCGCCAGAACAGATACGCAGTATTTT. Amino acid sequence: CASSARTDTQYF.

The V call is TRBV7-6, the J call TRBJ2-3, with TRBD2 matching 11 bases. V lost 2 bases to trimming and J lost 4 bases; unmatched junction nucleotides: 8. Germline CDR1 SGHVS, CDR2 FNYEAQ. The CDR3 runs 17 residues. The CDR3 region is CASSLRASGGTADTQYF. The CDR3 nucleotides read TGTGCCAGCAGCTTAAGGGCTAGCGGGGGGACCGCAGATACGCAGTATTTT.

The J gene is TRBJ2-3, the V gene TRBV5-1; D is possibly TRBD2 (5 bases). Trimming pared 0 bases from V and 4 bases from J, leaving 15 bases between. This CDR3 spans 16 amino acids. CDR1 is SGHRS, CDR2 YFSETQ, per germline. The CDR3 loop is CASSLEGVIGPDTQYF. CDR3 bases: TGCGCCAGCAGCTTGGAGGGAGTGATTGGTCCAGATACGCAGTATTTT.

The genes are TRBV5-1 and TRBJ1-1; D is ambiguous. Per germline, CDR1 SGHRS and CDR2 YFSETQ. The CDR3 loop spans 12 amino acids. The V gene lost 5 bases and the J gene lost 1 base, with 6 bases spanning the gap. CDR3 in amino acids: CASRSGNTEAFF. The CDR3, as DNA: TGCGCCAGCAGATCGGGGAACACTGAAGCTTTCTTT.

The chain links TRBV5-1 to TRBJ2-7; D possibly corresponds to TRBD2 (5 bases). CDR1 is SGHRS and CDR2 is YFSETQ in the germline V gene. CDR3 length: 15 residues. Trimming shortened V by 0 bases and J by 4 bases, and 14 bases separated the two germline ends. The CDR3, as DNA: TGCGCCAGCAGCTTGGAGGCTAGCCGGCTATACGAGCAGTACTTC. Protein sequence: CASSLEASRLYEQYF. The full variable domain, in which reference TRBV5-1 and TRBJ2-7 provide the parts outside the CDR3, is KAGVTQTPRYLIKTRGQQVTLSCSPISGHRSVSWYQQTPGQGLQFLFEYFSETQRNKGNFPGRFSGRQFSNSRSEMNVSTLELGDSALYLCASSLEASRLYEQYFGPGTRLTVT.

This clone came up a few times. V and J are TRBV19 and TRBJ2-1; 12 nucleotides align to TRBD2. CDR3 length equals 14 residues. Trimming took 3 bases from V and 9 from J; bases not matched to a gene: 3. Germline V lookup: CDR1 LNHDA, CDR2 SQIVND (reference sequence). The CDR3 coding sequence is TGTGCCAGTAGTATTCTAGCGGGGGGGGGTGAGCAGTTCTTC. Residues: CASSILAGGGEQFF.